This entry lists 25 T cell receptor beta chains sequenced from one sample in a study of OX40 agonist ivuxolimab in advanced cancers. Sequencing used immunoSEQ multiplex PCR; TCRdb keeps in-frame clones, though not all of them. The table has around 99,000 clones, roughly 89% seen once. Sequencing used CD4+ or CD8+ T cells sorted from blood, obtained in a trial of the OX40 agonist ivuxolimab. Receptors were obtained from an adult with an advanced solid tumor such as melanoma, head and neck, liver or kidney cancer.

The chain links TRBV6-1 to TRBJ2-3, with 7 bases matching TRBD1. Germline CDR1 MNHNS, CDR2 SASEGT. J gave up 2 bases and V 1 base, and 3 bases lay outside the gene matches. CDR3 length: 15 amino acids. CDR3 nucleotides: TGTGCCAGCAGTGAAGTAGGGGGCACCACAGATACGCAGTATTTT. Protein product: CASSEVGGTTDTQYF.

The genes are TRBV5-4 and TRBJ2-7, with 7 bases matching TRBD1. CDR3 size: 13 residues. Germline loops: CDR1 SGHNT, CDR2 YYREEE (reference sequence). Unmatched junction bases numbered 7, after V lost 4 bases and J lost 6 bases. The CDR3 region has the DNA TGTGCCAGCAGCATCCTCCGGGACAGCGAGCAGTACTTC. It encodes CASSILRDSEQYF.

The chain is built from TRBV19 and TRBJ1-1, with D perhaps TRBD1 (6 bases). The CDR3 runs 14 residues. V was shortened by 7 bases and J by 11 bases, with 23 bases between the two germline ends. Germline-derived CDR1 and CDR2 are LNHDA and SQIVND (reference sequence). Written as DNA, the CDR3 is TGTGCCAGTATGAGGTCACCGGGACATAGGTGGGCTTTCTTT. This gives the protein CASMRSPGHRWAFF.

The V gene is TRBV14, the J gene TRBJ2-2, with unresolved D. V shed 1 base and J shed 4 bases, with 7 bases lying between them. Per the germline V gene, CDR1 is SGHDN and CDR2 is FVKESK. This CDR3 is built from 14 residues. The CDR3: CASSQVWATGELFF. In nucleotides, the CDR3 is TGTGCCAGCAGCCAAGTGTGGGCCACCGGGGAGCTGTTTTTT.

V and J are TRBV9 and TRBJ1-2; 9 bases are shared with TRBD1. Germline-derived CDR1 and CDR2 are SGDLS and YYNGEE. The CDR3 is made up of 16 amino acids. Trimming removed 0 bases from V and 8 bases from J; junction bases left unmatched: 11. CDR3 nucleotide sequence: TGTGCCAGCAGCGTAGCCCTCCGGGACAGGGTAGACGGCTACACCTTC. The encoded protein is CASSVALRDRVDGYTF.

The genes are TRBV19 and TRBJ2-1, with D possibly TRBD1 on 5 matching bases. The V gene's germline CDR1 is LNHDA and CDR2 SQIVND (reference sequence). V was pared by 4 bases and J by 5 bases, with 9 bases between. This CDR3 has 13 amino acids. CDR3 sequence: CASSRQDNNEQFF. CDR3 in DNA: TGTGCCAGTAGTAGGCAGGACAACAATGAGCAGTTCTTC.

V and J are TRBV6-6 and TRBJ2-1; a possible D gene is TRBD2 (6 bases). The CDR3 covers 15 residues. The V gene's germline CDR1 is MNHNY and CDR2 SVGAGI (reference sequence). Trimming took off 5 bases at V and 8 bases at J, with 19 bases between the two ends. CDR3 nucleotides: TGTGCCAGCAGTACAACTAGTGGGGGAGGCTATGAGCAGTTCTTC. Its translation: CASSTTSGGGYEQFF.

The V call is TRBV27, the J call TRBJ1-2; tentative D call: TRBD1 (6 bases). The V end lost 3 bases, the J end lost 3 bases, and 8 bases lay between the germline ends. This CDR3 is built from 13 residues. Germline-derived CDR1 and CDR2 are MNHEY and SMNVEV (reference sequence). The DNA of the CDR3 is TGTGCCAGCAGTTTCCAGGGGTACTATGGCTACACCTTC. Amino acids: CASSFQGYYGYTF.

This clone was counted between two and nine times. The chain carries TRBV4-1 and TRBJ1-1; no firm D call. In germline, CDR1 is MGHRA, CDR2 YSYEKL. This CDR3 is 15 amino acids long. V dropped 0 bases and J dropped 5 bases, with 13 bases sitting between them. The CDR3 loop is CASSQDREGRTEAFF. DNA of the CDR3: TGCGCCAGCAGCCAAGATCGGGAGGGAAGGACTGAAGCTTTCTTT.

The chain is built from TRBV6-5 and TRBJ2-1; perhaps TRBD1 as D (5 bases). Germline CDR1 and CDR2: MNHEY and SVGAGI. CDR3 length: 15 amino acids. The ends were cut back, 4 bases at V and 0 bases at J, with 10 bases in the middle. CDR3 sequence (DNA): TGTGCCAGCAGTTTATTAGGGGTCTCCTACAATGAGCAGTTCTTC. Its translation is CASSLLGVSYNEQFF.

The chain is built from TRBV7-8 and TRBJ1-5; D gene unclear. CDR1 is SGHVS and CDR2 is FQNEAQ in the germline V gene. V lost 5 bases and J lost 5, with 16 bases in between. This CDR3 comprises 15 residues. The CDR3 spells CASSHNEGIDQPQHF. The DNA of the CDR3 is TGTGCCAGCAGCCACAATGAAGGGATAGATCAGCCCCAGCATTTT.

This clone was counted a few times. The rearrangement joins TRBV7-2 to TRBJ1-2, with 7 positions matching TRBD1. V lost 3 bases to trimming and J lost 8 bases; unmatched junction nucleotides: 6. Germline lookup yields CDR1 SGHTA and CDR2 FQGNSA. The CDR3 loop spans 13 amino acids. DNA for the CDR3: TGTGCCAGCAGCTTGGCCAGGGGGAACGGCTACACCTTC. This encodes CASSLARGNGYTF.

This rearrangement joins TRBV6-1 to TRBJ1-5, with D possibly TRBD1 on 5 matching bases. The germline CDR1 and CDR2 sequences are MNHNS and SASEGT. Trimming removed 7 bases at V and 3 bases at J, with 13 bases between. The CDR3 runs 14 residues. The CDR3 region has the DNA TGTGCCAGCACCCCTCAGGGAGACAATCAGCCCCAGCATTTT. Encoded protein: CASTPQGDNQPQHF.

The chain links TRBV6-4 to TRBJ1-6; maybe TRBD1 (6 bases). Trimming took 6 bases from V and 7 from J, leaving 10 bases between them. CDR3 length equals 13 residues. Germline assignment: CDR1 MRHNA and CDR2 SNTAGT. The CDR3 nucleotides read TGTGCCAGCAGGGAAGGGGGGAATTCACCCCTCCACTTT. Its translation is CASREGGNSPLHF.

CDR3 nucleotide sequence: TGTGCCAGCAGCTTAAGCGGGGGGAGGTTGGATACGCAGTATTTT. This encodes CASSLSGGRLDTQYF. The chain recombines TRBV7-3 with TRBJ2-3; 8 bases line up with TRBD2. The J segment lost 6 bases and the V segment lost 1 base, leaving 6 bases of the junction unmatched. The V gene's germline CDR1 is SGHTA and CDR2 FQGTGA. The CDR3 consists of 15 residues.

The chain uses TRBV6-1 and TRBJ1-2; tentative D call: TRBD1 (6 bases). Germline CDR1 is MNHNS and CDR2 is SASEGT. The CDR3 consists of 14 residues. Trimming shortened V by 4 bases and J by 5 bases, and 14 bases separated the two germline ends. The CDR3, as DNA: TGTGCCAGCAGTGCCTCGGGGGCTGGGTATGGCTACACCTTC. This codes for CASSASGAGYGYTF.

This clone came up a few times. The chain recombines TRBV19 with TRBJ2-7; the D call may be TRBD1 or TRBD2 (5 bases each). V lost 6 bases to trimming and J lost 8 bases, with 20 bases between them. The germline CDR1 and CDR2 sequences are LNHDA and SQIVND (reference sequence). There are 14 residues in the CDR3. The CDR3 nucleotides read TGTGCCAGTAGCAGGGACGGAGGACCGGCGAAGCAGTACTTC. Amino acid sequence: CASSRDGGPAKQYF. The full variable domain, rest sourced from reference TRBV19 and TRBJ2-7, is DGGITQSPKYLFRKEGQNVTLSCEQNLNHDAMYWYRQDPGQGLRLIYYSQIVNDFQKGDIAEGYSVSREKKESFPLTVTSAQKNPTAFYLCASSRDGGPAKQYFGPGTRLTVT.

With respect to this clone: Other DNA sequences in the sample encode the same CDR3. The chain couples TRBV5-1 to TRBJ2-1; the match to TRBD1 covers 9 bases. The CDR3 has 15 amino acids. The V and J ends lost 4 bases and 3 bases, in that order; junction bases with no gene match: 5. The germline gives CDR1 SGHRS, CDR2 YFSETQ. For the CDR3, the DNA is TGCGCCAGCAGCCCCGGGACAGGGAGCTACAATGAGCAGTTCTTC. Protein: CASSPGTGSYNEQFF.

This clone was counted between two and nine times. The gene calls are TRBV6-5 and TRBJ2-3; 8 bases are shared with TRBD1. The germline gives CDR1 MNHEY, CDR2 SVGAGI. The CDR3 is made up of 14 amino acids. V was pared by 6 bases and J by 5 bases, with 7 bases of the junction left unmatched. The CDR3 loop reads CASSYRGVEDTQYF. CDR3 DNA: TGTGCCAGCAGCTACAGGGGGGTGGAAGATACGCAGTATTTT.

The V and J genes are TRBV15 and TRBJ1-2, with D tentatively TRBD1 (5 bases). CDR3 size: 13 residues. Trimming shortened V by 1 base and J by 3 bases, and 6 bases separated the two germline ends. Germline V CDR1 and CDR2: LNHNV, YYDKDF (reference sequence). This CDR3 reads CATSRARDYGYTF. The DNA of the CDR3 is TGTGCCACCAGCAGAGCCAGGGACTATGGCTACACCTTC. The whole variable domain, remainder taken from reference TRBV15 and TRBJ1-2, is DAMVIQNPRYQVTQFGKPVTLSCSQTLNHNVMYWYQQKSSQAPKLLFHYYDKDFNNEADTPDNFQSRRPNTSFCFLDIRSPGLGDTAMYLCATSRARDYGYTFGSGTRLTVV.

Only one count was recorded for this clone. One end of the junction fails to match germline, which may point to a read error. The chain has TRBV30 and TRBJ1-3; no definite D call. CDR1 is GTSNPN, CDR2 SVGIG, per germline (reference sequence). The CDR3 runs to 12 residues. Here the CDR3 DNA reads TGTGCCCGGAGTGACAAGGGAAACACCATATATTTT. This sequence encodes CARSDKGNTIYF. The full variable domain, its missing parts supplied by reference TRBV30 and TRBJ1-3, is SQTIHQWPATLVQPVGSPLSLECTVEGTSNPNLYWYRQAAGRGLQLLFYSVGIGQISSEVPQNLSASRPQDRQFILSSKKLLLSDSGFYLCARSDKGNTIYFGEGSWLTVV.

V gene TRBV19 combines with J gene TRBJ2-4; D unresolved. This CDR3 is 12 amino acids long. Germline V gives CDR1 LNHDA, CDR2 SQIVND (reference sequence). V was clipped by 3 bases and J by 9 bases, with 9 bases between them. Written as DNA, the CDR3 is TGTGCCAGTAGTATCGGGTTCGGCATTCAGTACTTC. Translation gives CASSIGFGIQYF. Together with reference TRBV19 and TRBJ2-4, the CDR3 gives the full variable domain: DGGITQSPKYLFRKEGQNVTLSCEQNLNHDAMYWYRQDPGQGLRLIYYSQIVNDFQKGDIAEGYSVSREKKESFPLTVTSAQKNPTAFYLCASSIGFGIQYFGAGTRLSVL.

The chain has TRBV5-5 and TRBJ2-2, with TRBD1 matching over 9 bases. V lost 3 bases and J lost 4; bases outside the gene matches: 7. Germline V lookup: CDR1 SGHKS, CDR2 YYEKEE (reference sequence). This CDR3 spans 16 amino acids. The CDR3 here is CASSSPRQGVTGELFF. CDR3 DNA: TGTGCCAGCAGCTCCCCCCGACAGGGGGTCACCGGGGAGCTGTTTTTT. The full variable domain, completed using reference TRBV5-5 and TRBJ2-2, is DAGVTQSPTHLIKTRGQQVTLRCSPISGHKSVSWYQQVLGQGPQFIFQYYEKEERGRGNFPDRFSARQFPNYSSELNVNALLLGDSALYLCASSSPRQGVTGELFFGEGSRLTVL.

The V gene is TRBV5-1, the J gene TRBJ2-5; TRBD1 is a possible D gene (7 bases). Germline V gene data show CDR1 as SGHRS and CDR2 as YFSETQ. The CDR3 is 13 residues long. V was clipped by 4 bases and J by 5 bases, with 12 bases between them. CDR3 protein: CASSPGGWETQYF. The CDR3 bases are TGCGCCAGCAGCCCAGGGGGGTGGGAGACCCAGTACTTC.

V gene TRBV7-8 combines with J gene TRBJ1-2, with D unclear. This CDR3 contains 12 residues. Germline CDR1 reads SGHVS; CDR2 reads FQNEAQ. The V end was cut by 2 bases, the J end by 4 bases, with 5 bases between. This CDR3 reads CASSLSGYGYTF. CDR3 nucleotide sequence: TGTGCCAGCAGCTTAAGCGGCTATGGCTACACCTTC.